The subject of this entry is one TCR beta chain. The antigen is not known. TCRdb's table, derived via immunoSEQ multiplex PCR, lists solely in-frame clones and lacks some. Found here are 150,000 or so clones, about 86% of them singletons; the top ten hold approximately 2.2%. This entry is derived from a study of cytomegalovirus exposure and HLA in healthy donors. Study in general: The approximately 120 validation repertoires used the same platform as the roughly 610 first-cohort repertoires, a later analysis reported.

The CDR3 loop spans 15 amino acids. Deletions cut 3 bases from V and 3 bases from J, with 14 bases between. The V gene's germline CDR1 is KGHSH and CDR2 LQKENI. Regarding the study as a whole: A subsequent analysis found that TCR clusters from the first cohort also tended to co-occur in the roughly 120 validation repertoires, with approximately 94% of cluster scores above 0. 164 TCR beta chains were listed as cytomegalovirus-associated.

This clonotype originated in a human donor in good health. The gene calls are TRBV18 and TRBJ1-1, with a possible D match to TRBD1 (5 bases). The specimen sequenced was PBMCs. CDR3 protein: CASSPLKGDDTEAFF. CDR3 sequence (DNA): TGTGCCAGCTCACCGTTGAAAGGGGATGACACTGAAGCTTTCTTT.